This passage covers 13 T cell receptor beta chains from one sample sequenced in a study of T cell responses to AZD1222 COVID-19 vaccine. Using immunoSEQ multiplex PCR, the repertoire was profiled, and TCRdb retains in-frame clones only, with some absent. Here the sample spans over 120,000 clones, around nine tenths being singletons. The sequencing used peripheral blood, collected 28 days after the second AZD1222 dose. The origin of the receptors is an adult who received the AZD1222 COVID-19 vaccine.

V gene TRBV19 combines with J gene TRBJ1-1, with 9 bases identical to TRBD1. CDR3 length: 14 residues. Germline V gene lookup returns CDR1 LNHDA and CDR2 SQIVND (reference sequence). V lost 1 base and J lost 7; bases outside the gene matches: 4. The CDR3 DNA reads TGTGCCAGTAGTATAGCCCGGGACAGGGTTGAAGCTTTCTTT. Amino acid sequence: CASSIARDRVEAFF.

This clone was found once. The chain links TRBV29-1 to TRBJ2-3, with 13 bases matching TRBD2. The germline CDR1 and CDR2 sequences are SQVTM and ANQGSEA. The CDR3 covers 16 residues. V gave up 7 bases and J gave up 6 bases; unmatched junction bases: 13. As DNA, the CDR3 is TGCAGCGCGAGAGGACTAGCGGGAGCACTTTCCGATACGCAGTATTTT. It encodes CSARGLAGALSDTQYF.

The chain employs TRBV7-2 and TRBJ2-5, with 8 bases lining up with TRBD2. The V and J ends lost 0 bases and 5 bases, in that order; junction bases with no gene match: 8. CDR1 SGHTA and CDR2 FQGNSA come from the germline V gene. The CDR3 has 16 amino acids. CDR3 DNA: TGTGCCAGCAGCTTAGCCTATGCGGGGGGCAGGGAGACCCAGTACTTC. Its translation: CASSLAYAGGRETQYF.

The chain couples TRBV28 to TRBJ1-2; D not resolved. V was clipped by 7 bases and J by 0 bases, with 12 bases between them. Germline loops: CDR1 MDHEN, CDR2 SYDVKM. The CDR3 contains 14 residues. The CDR3 sequence is CASTSAGANYGYTF. CDR3 in DNA: TGTGCCAGCACTTCGGCAGGAGCTAACTATGGCTACACCTTC.

The chain uses TRBV11-2 and TRBJ2-1; TRBD2 matches at 10 bases. Germline-derived CDR1 and CDR2 are SGHAT and FQNNGV. Trimming at V came to 5 bases and at J to 5 bases, leaving 12 bases not matched to a gene. This CDR3 is 17 amino acids long. The CDR3 DNA reads TGTGCCAGCAGCGTGGGGGTGATAGCGGGAGGCGACAATGAGCAGTTCTTC. Protein product: CASSVGVIAGGDNEQFF.

The genes are TRBV4-3 and TRBJ2-2; D is perhaps TRBD1 (5 bases). The CDR3 runs 14 residues. V shed 4 bases and J shed 3 bases, with 9 bases lying between them. Germline CDR1 LGHNA, CDR2 YSLEER. CDR3 in DNA: TGCGCCAGCAGCCTCGGACAAGACACCGGGGAGCTGTTTTTT. Its translation is CASSLGQDTGELFF.

This chain uses TRBV6-2 or TRBV6-3 with TRBJ1-1; D is unclear. V was clipped by 4 bases and J by 0 bases, with 9 bases between them. Germline V lookup: CDR1 MNHEY, CDR2 SVGEGT. This CDR3 contains 14 residues. The CDR3 DNA sequence: TGTGCCAGCAGTTTCGGACGGATGAACACTGAAGCTTTCTTT. Its protein is CASSFGRMNTEAFF.

The chain employs TRBV20-1 and TRBJ1-6; D is undetermined. This CDR3 has 11 residues. Trimming cost V 3 bases and J 8 bases, with 5 bases left between them. CDR1 DFQATT and CDR2 SNEGSKA come from the germline V gene (reference sequence). Here the CDR3 DNA reads TGCAGTGCTAGCGGCCATTCACCCCTCCACTTT. Its translation is CSASGHSPLHF.

The J gene is TRBJ1-2, the V gene TRBV19, with D possibly matching TRBD1 (5 bases). This CDR3 has 14 amino acids. Germline loops: CDR1 LNHDA, CDR2 SQIVND (reference sequence). Trimming cost V 3 bases and J 7 bases, with 15 bases left between them. The CDR3 DNA follows: TGTGCCAGTAGTATGTGGGGGTCTCGGCGTGGCTACACCTTC. This translates into CASSMWGSRRGYTF.

The genes are TRBV7-2 and TRBJ2-3; 9 bases map to TRBD2. CDR3 size: 16 residues. V lost 6 bases and J lost 2; bases outside the gene matches: 9. The germline V gene encodes CDR1 SGHTA and CDR2 FQGNSA. The CDR3 loop is CASRGGSSGDTDTQYF. CDR3 bases: TGTGCCAGCAGAGGTGGGTCTAGCGGGGACACAGATACGCAGTATTTT.

V is TRBV28 and J is TRBJ1-5, with 11 bases that match TRBD1. The CDR3 has 15 amino acids. After removal of 4 bases from V and 9 bases from J, the junction contained 8 bases not matched to a gene. Germline V CDR1 and CDR2: MDHEN, SYDVKM. Here the CDR3 reads CASSWTGGGLRPQHF. The CDR3 nucleotides are TGTGCCAGCAGTTGGACAGGGGGCGGCCTTCGGCCCCAGCATTTT.

V is TRBV21-1 and J is TRBJ2-7; the table names TRBD2, a call not compared with the DNA. TRBV21-1 is assigned pseudogene status. The CDR3 extends over 15 amino acids. The CDR3 is CASSGGLADTYEQYF. DNA of the CDR3: TGTGCCAGCAGCGGCGGACTAGCGGACACCTACGAGCAGTACTTC.

The gene calls are TRBV4-1 and TRBJ1-1; D is unresolved. Germline V gene sequence: CDR1 MGHRA, CDR2 YSYEKL. V was pared by 1 base and J by 10 bases, with 13 bases between. The CDR3 loop spans 13 amino acids. The CDR3 coding sequence is TGCGCCAGCAGCCAAGGGTATAATTCGGTAGCTTTCTTT. Encoded protein: CASSQGYNSVAFF.